Described below is a single T cell receptor (beta chain) sequence and its context. V gave up 5 bases and J gave up 3 bases; unmatched junction bases: 15. Germline lookup yields CDR1 SEHNR and CDR2 FQNEAQ (reference sequence). The CDR3 consists of 18 residues. Original data processing: Reference gene primer amplification yielded estimated nucleated cell counts. This table comes from immunoSEQ multiplex PCR, and its TCRdb copy is limited to in-frame clones, with some not included. V and J calls and clone size are those listed in that table; D and trimming were worked out from the DNA. The sample lists roughly 160,000 clones; roughly four fifths were seen once. The sample comes from a study of blood T cell repertoires in COVID-19. About the study: Acute and convalescent COVID-19 samples came from the United States, Italy and Spain. T cells, B-cell-depleted T cells, or PBMCs supplied cDNA or gDNA.

The receptor comes from a man between 65 and 85 years old with active or convalescent COVID-19. V is TRBV7-9 and J is TRBJ2-3, with TRBD2 identical over 9 bases. The sequenced material came from peripheral blood. This CDR3 is CASSRPSGRGGATDTQYF. Written as DNA, the CDR3 is TGTGCCAGCAGCCGCCCGTCGGGGCGGGGGGGCGCGACAGATACGCAGTATTTT.